Listed below are T cell receptor beta chains from one sample, sequenced in a study of T cell repertoires in cytomegalovirus infection. For these receptors, no antigen is known. TCRdb independently ran MiXCR on the reads; one entry per CDR3 protein. Of about 100,000 distinct CDR3 sequences in the sample, under 45% are singletons; the top ten hold about three quarters. The sequencing used CD8+ T cells from cultured PBMCs, collected from culture after CMV antigen stimulation. The receptors were gathered from a human donor in good health (CMV status not recorded). Some clones in this sample may be carry-over from other donors' samples. The CDR3 runs from the conserved cysteine through the conserved F or W. A D gene is named only where the DNA matches it firmly. Clone size is not always given. Where it is, it says once, few, many or a class for expanded clones.

J gene: TRBJ1-1
clone size: once
V gene: TRBV4-1
D gene: NA
CDR3 DNA: TGCGCCAGCAGCCAAGGGACGGGAGTGAACACTGAAGCTTTCTTT
CDR3 protein: CASSQGTGVNTEAFF

J gene: TRBJ1-2
clone size: many
V gene: TRBV25-1
D gene: NA
CDR3 DNA: TGTGCCAGCAGTGCTCAGGCCGTCTATGGCTACACCTTC
CDR3 protein: CASSAQAVYGYTF

J gene: TRBJ2-5
clone size: many
V gene: TRBV11-2
D gene: NA
CDR3 DNA: TGTGCCAGCAGCGACCGAGAACAAGAGACCCAGTACTTC
CDR3 protein: CASSDREQETQYF

J gene: TRBJ2-3
clone size: NA
V gene: TRBV5-6
D gene: NA
CDR3 DNA: TGTGCCAGCAGCTCCCAGGGGTCAGATACGCAGTATTTT
CDR3 protein: CASSSQGSDTQYF

J gene: TRBJ2-7
clone size: NA
V gene: TRBV9
D gene: NA
CDR3 DNA: TGTGCCAGCAGCGGCGTTAGCTCCTACGAGCAGTACTTC
CDR3 protein: CASSGVSSYEQYF

J gene: TRBJ2-3
clone size: NA
V gene: TRBV6-1
D gene: TRBD1
CDR3 DNA: TGTGCCAGCAGAAACAGGGGTTGGGATGTGGATACGCAGTATTTT
CDR3 protein: CASRNRGWDVDTQYF

J gene: TRBJ2-7
clone size: NA
V gene: TRBV15
D gene: NA
CDR3 DNA: TGTGCCACCAGCAGAGGCTCCAGTTACGAGCAGTACTTC
CDR3 protein: CATSRGSSYEQYF

J gene: TRBJ2-3
clone size: many
V gene: TRBV7-6
D gene: TRBD2
CDR3 DNA: TGTGCCAGCAGCTTAGACTTACGGGGGGGCGACACAGATACGCAGTATTTT
CDR3 protein: CASSLDLRGGDTDTQYF

J gene: TRBJ1-1
clone size: NA
V gene: TRBV7-2
D gene: NA
CDR3 DNA: TGTGCCAGCAGCTTCAGGAGCACTGAAGCTTTCTTT
CDR3 protein: CASSFRSTEAFF

J gene: TRBJ2-7
clone size: NA
V gene: TRBV6-8
D gene: TRBD2
CDR3 DNA: TGTGCCAGCAGCCCACTAGCGGGGGCCTATTCTTCCTACGAGCAGTACTTC
CDR3 protein: CASSPLAGAYSSYEQYF

J gene: TRBJ2-4
clone size: NA
V gene: TRBV19
D gene: NA
CDR3 DNA: TGTGCCAGTAGTGCCCCCCGCGGGACAGGCGGGGGCAAAAACATTCAGTACTTC
CDR3 protein: CASSAPRGTGGGKNIQYF

J gene: TRBJ1-1
clone size: NA
V gene: TRBV4-1
D gene: TRBD1
CDR3 DNA: TGCGCCAGCAGGAGACCCGGGACAGCGAACACTGAAGCTTTCTTT
CDR3 protein: CASRRPGTANTEAFF

J gene: TRBJ1-4
clone size: NA
V gene: TRBV6-5
D gene: NA
CDR3 DNA: TGTGCCAGCAGTTCCCCCGAAAGGGCTGGAGAGGAAAAACTGTTTTTT
CDR3 protein: CASSSPERAGEEKLFF

J gene: TRBJ2-7
clone size: NA
V gene: TRBV11-2
D gene: NA
CDR3 DNA: TGTGCCAGCAGCTTTGGGACCGGCCCCTACGAGCAGTACTTC
CDR3 protein: CASSFGTGPYEQYF

J gene: TRBJ2-4
clone size: once
V gene: TRBV7-9
D gene: NA
CDR3 DNA: TGTGCCAGCAGCTCCAATCGGGACACTTTTGAAAACATTCAGTACTTC
CDR3 protein: CASSSNRDTFENIQYF

J gene: TRBJ2-3
clone size: few
V gene: TRBV11-2
D gene: NA
CDR3 DNA: TGTGCCAGCAGCGTAATTTCGACGGATACGCAGTATTTT
CDR3 protein: CASSVISTDTQYF

J gene: TRBJ1-6
clone size: NA
V gene: TRBV7-6
D gene: NA
CDR3 DNA: TGTGCCAGCAGCTTATCATCAGGGCCAAATTCACCCCTCCACTTT
CDR3 protein: CASSLSSGPNSPLHF

J gene: TRBJ2-7
clone size: NA
V gene: TRBV5-6
D gene: NA
CDR3 DNA: TGTGCCAGCAGCCCCGTGGCTTCCTACGTGCAGTACTTC
CDR3 protein: CASSPVASYVQYF

J gene: TRBJ1-1
clone size: NA
V gene: TRBV4-1
D gene: NA
CDR3 DNA: TGCGCCAGCAGCCAAGGGGCCCGGGCTGCGAACACTGAAGCTTTCTTT
CDR3 protein: CASSQGARAANTEAFF

J gene: TRBJ2-7
clone size: NA
V gene: TRBV19
D gene: NA
CDR3 DNA: TGTGCCAGTAGGGCGGGACACGGATCCTACGAGCAGTACTTC
CDR3 protein: CASRAGHGSYEQYF

J gene: TRBJ2-7
clone size: many
V gene: TRBV3-1
D gene: NA
CDR3 DNA: TGTGCCAGCAGCCAAGATCGCAGGTCTAGGGACGAGCAGTACTTC
CDR3 protein: CASSQDRRSRDEQYF

J gene: TRBJ2-1
clone size: NA
V gene: TRBV5-1
D gene: NA
CDR3 DNA: TGCGCCAGCAGCTCACCCGGGTCGCCCCGGGGCAATGAGCAGTTCTTC
CDR3 protein: CASSSPGSPRGNEQFF

J gene: TRBJ1-2
clone size: NA
V gene: TRBV3-1
D gene: NA
CDR3 DNA: TGTGCCAGCAGCCAAGTCGGACGGACCGACTATGGCTACACCTTC
CDR3 protein: CASSQVGRTDYGYTF

J gene: TRBJ2-3
clone size: few
V gene: TRBV7-9
D gene: NA
CDR3 DNA: TGTGCCAGCAGCCCCCCCGGCACGCAGTATTTT
CDR3 protein: CASSPPGTQYF

J gene: TRBJ2-1
clone size: NA
V gene: TRBV11-2
D gene: NA
CDR3 DNA: TGTGCCAGCAGCTCGAAAGGACTGACGAAGGATGAGCAGTTCTTC
CDR3 protein: CASSSKGLTKDEQFF

J gene: TRBJ1-1
clone size: NA
V gene: TRBV7-6
D gene: NA
CDR3 DNA: TGTGCCAGCAGCTTAGCTCCAGACGTGAACACTGAAGCTTTCTTT
CDR3 protein: CASSLAPDVNTEAFF

J gene: TRBJ1-1
clone size: NA
V gene: TRBV29-1
D gene: NA
CDR3 DNA: TGCAGCGTTGAGGTAGCAGGGAACACTGAAGCTTTCTTT
CDR3 protein: CSVEVAGNTEAFF

J gene: TRBJ1-5
clone size: NA
V gene: TRBV6-1
D gene: NA
CDR3 DNA: TGTGCCAGCTCCATTGTCGCGGAGGGCAATCAGCCCCAGCATTTT
CDR3 protein: CASSIVAEGNQPQHF

J gene: TRBJ2-3
clone size: NA
V gene: TRBV7-9
D gene: TRBD2
CDR3 DNA: TGTGCCAGCAGCTTCAGCGGGACCGACACAGATACGCAGTATTTT
CDR3 protein: CASSFSGTDTDTQYF

J gene: TRBJ1-1
clone size: NA
V gene: TRBV19
D gene: TRBD1
CDR3 DNA: TGTGCCAGTAGTGCCGGACAGGGATGGACTGAAGCTTTCTTT
CDR3 protein: CASSAGQGWTEAFF

J gene: TRBJ2-2
clone size: NA
V gene: TRBV6-6
D gene: NA
CDR3 DNA: TGTGCCAGTCAATGTGGACAGCACACCGGGGAGCTGTTTTTT
CDR3 protein: CASQCGQHTGELFF

J gene: TRBJ2-2
clone size: NA
V gene: TRBV11-3
D gene: NA
CDR3 DNA: TGTGCCAGCAGCTCAAGGGGGAACACCGGGGAGCTGTTTTTT
CDR3 protein: CASSSRGNTGELFF

J gene: TRBJ1-1
clone size: few
V gene: TRBV27
D gene: NA
CDR3 DNA: TGTGCCAGCAGTGCGACAGTTTCTACTGAAGCTTTCTTT
CDR3 protein: CASSATVSTEAFF

J gene: TRBJ2-7
clone size: NA
V gene: TRBV25-1
D gene: NA
CDR3 DNA: TGTGCCAGCAGTGAATCTAAACAGGGACTCCCGGGCGAGCAGTACTTC
CDR3 protein: CASSESKQGLPGEQYF

J gene: TRBJ1-5
clone size: once
V gene: TRBV12-3/TRBV12-4
D gene: NA
CDR3 DNA: TGTGCCAGCAGCCCTGACAGCTGGGGAGGCAATCAGCCCCAGCATTTT
CDR3 protein: CASSPDSWGGNQPQHF

J gene: TRBJ2-3
clone size: NA
V gene: TRBV18
D gene: TRBD1
CDR3 DNA: TGTGCCAGCTCACCAGGAGGACAGGGGACAGATACGCAGTATTTT
CDR3 protein: CASSPGGQGTDTQYF

J gene: TRBJ2-5
clone size: NA
V gene: TRBV12-3/TRBV12-4
D gene: NA
CDR3 DNA: TGTGCCAGCAGTTACCCGACGGCCGGCGGGGAGACCCAGTACTTC
CDR3 protein: CASSYPTAGGETQYF

J gene: TRBJ1-2
clone size: few
V gene: TRBV12-3/TRBV12-4
D gene: NA
CDR3 DNA: TGTGCCAGCAGTAATGGACTGCTCTATGGCTACACCTTC
CDR3 protein: CASSNGLLYGYTF

J gene: TRBJ1-3
clone size: few
V gene: TRBV5-6
D gene: NA
CDR3 DNA: TGTGCCAGCAGCTTGGCTCAGTTCGTCTCTGGAAACACCATATATTTT
CDR3 protein: CASSLAQFVSGNTIYF

J gene: TRBJ1-5
clone size: many
V gene: TRBV7-6
D gene: NA
CDR3 DNA: TGTGCCAGCAGCTTAGGAACAGGACATCAGCCCCAGCATTTT
CDR3 protein: CASSLGTGHQPQHF

J gene: TRBJ1-6
clone size: NA
V gene: TRBV7-8
D gene: NA
CDR3 DNA: TGTGCCAGCAGCCGGACGGGGGAGAGCTCCTATAATTCACCCCTCCACTTT
CDR3 protein: CASSRTGESSYNSPLHF

J gene: TRBJ2-1
clone size: NA
V gene: TRBV4-1
D gene: TRBD2
CDR3 DNA: TGCGCCAGCAGCGACTTTAGCGGGGGGGGCTACAATGAGCAGTTCTTC
CDR3 protein: CASSDFSGGGYNEQFF

J gene: TRBJ2-7
clone size: NA
V gene: TRBV20-1
D gene: TRBD2
CDR3 DNA: TGCAGTGCTAGGGCTAGCGGGTCCTACGAGCAGTACTTC
CDR3 protein: CSARASGSYEQYF

J gene: TRBJ2-7
clone size: few
V gene: TRBV9
D gene: TRBD2
CDR3 DNA: TGTGCCAGCAGCTCCTCTAGCGGTAGCTCCTACGAGCAGTACTTC
CDR3 protein: CASSSSSGSSYEQYF

J gene: TRBJ1-4
clone size: NA
V gene: TRBV4-1
D gene: NA
CDR3 DNA: TGCGCCAGCAGCCATCGCACAGGTCCCGAAGAAAAACTGTTTTTT
CDR3 protein: CASSHRTGPEEKLFF

J gene: TRBJ2-3
clone size: NA
V gene: TRBV7-6
D gene: TRBD2
CDR3 DNA: TGTGCCAGCAGCCGGACTAGCGTAGATACGCAGTATTTT
CDR3 protein: CASSRTSVDTQYF

J gene: TRBJ2-5
clone size: NA
V gene: TRBV12-3/TRBV12-4
D gene: TRBD1
CDR3 DNA: TGTGCCAGCAGTTTAGCCGGACAGGTATTCGGGACCCAGTACTTC
CDR3 protein: CASSLAGQVFGTQYF

J gene: TRBJ2-1
clone size: NA
V gene: TRBV20-1
D gene: TRBD1
CDR3 DNA: TGCAGTGCTAGAGATGCAGGGGGCCACTCTTACTACAATGAGCAGTTCTTC
CDR3 protein: CSARDAGGHSYYNEQFF